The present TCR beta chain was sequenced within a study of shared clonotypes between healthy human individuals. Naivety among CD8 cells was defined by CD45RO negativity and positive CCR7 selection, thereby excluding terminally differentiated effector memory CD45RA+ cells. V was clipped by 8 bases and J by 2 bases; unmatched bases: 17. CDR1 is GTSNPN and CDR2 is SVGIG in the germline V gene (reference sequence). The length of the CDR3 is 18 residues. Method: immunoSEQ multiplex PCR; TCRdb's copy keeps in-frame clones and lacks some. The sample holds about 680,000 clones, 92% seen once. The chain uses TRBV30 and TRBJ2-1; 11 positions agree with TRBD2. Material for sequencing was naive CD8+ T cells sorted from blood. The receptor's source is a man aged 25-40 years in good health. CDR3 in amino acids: CAASSGLAGGRTYNEQFF. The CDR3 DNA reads TGTGCCGCGTCGTCGGGGCTAGCGGGAGGAAGGACCTACAATGAGCAGTTCTTC.